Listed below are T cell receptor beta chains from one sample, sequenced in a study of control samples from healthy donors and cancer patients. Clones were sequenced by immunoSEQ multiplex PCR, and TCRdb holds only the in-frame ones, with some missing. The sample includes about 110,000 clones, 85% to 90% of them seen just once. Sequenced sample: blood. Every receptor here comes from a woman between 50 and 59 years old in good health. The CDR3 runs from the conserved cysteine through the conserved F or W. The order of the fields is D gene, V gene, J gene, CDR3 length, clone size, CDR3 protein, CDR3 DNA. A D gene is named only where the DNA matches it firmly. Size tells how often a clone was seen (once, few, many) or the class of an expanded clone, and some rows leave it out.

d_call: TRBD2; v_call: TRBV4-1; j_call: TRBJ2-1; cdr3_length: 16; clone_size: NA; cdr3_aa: CASSQGTAGAYNEQFF; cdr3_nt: TGCGCCAGCAGCCAAGGAACAGCGGGGGCCTACAATGAGCAGTTCTTC
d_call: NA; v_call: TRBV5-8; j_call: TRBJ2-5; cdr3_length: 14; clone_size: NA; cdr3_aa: CASTPLGRRETQYF; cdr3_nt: TGTGCCAGCACCCCCCTAGGGCGCCGGGAGACCCAGTACTTC
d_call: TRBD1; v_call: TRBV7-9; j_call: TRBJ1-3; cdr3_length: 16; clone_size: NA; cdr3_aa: CASSFRTGTSGNTIYF; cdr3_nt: TGTGCCAGCAGTTTTAGGACAGGGACCTCTGGAAACACCATATATTTT
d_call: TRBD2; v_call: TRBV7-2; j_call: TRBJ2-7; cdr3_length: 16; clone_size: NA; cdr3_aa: CASSLGAGGISNEQYF; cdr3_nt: TGTGCCAGCAGCTTGGGAGCCGGGGGGATTTCTAATGAGCAGTACTTC
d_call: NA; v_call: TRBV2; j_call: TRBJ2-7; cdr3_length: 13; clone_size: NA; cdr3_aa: CASSENTHYEQYF; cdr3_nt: TGTGCCAGCAGCGAGAATACGCACTACGAGCAGTACTTC
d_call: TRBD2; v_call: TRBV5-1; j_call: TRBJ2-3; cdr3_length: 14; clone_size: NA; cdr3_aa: CASSTSGSRDTQYF; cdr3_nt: TGCGCCAGCAGCACTAGCGGGAGTAGAGATACGCAGTATTTT
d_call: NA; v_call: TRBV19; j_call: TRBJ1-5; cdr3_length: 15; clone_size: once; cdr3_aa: CASSIERASNQPQHF; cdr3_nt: TGTGCCAGTAGTATAGAAAGGGCCAGCAATCAGCCCCAGCATTTT
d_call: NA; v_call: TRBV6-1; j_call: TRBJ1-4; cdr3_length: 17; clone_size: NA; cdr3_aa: CASSARGGRSTNEKLFF; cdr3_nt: TGTGCCAGCAGTGCACGGGGAGGGCGGTCAACTAATGAAAAACTGTTTTTT
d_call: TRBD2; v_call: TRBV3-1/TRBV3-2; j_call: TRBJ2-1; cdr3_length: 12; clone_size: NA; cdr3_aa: CASSQDVGRKFF; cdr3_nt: TGTGCCAGCAGCCAAGATGTCGGGAGGAAGTTCTTC
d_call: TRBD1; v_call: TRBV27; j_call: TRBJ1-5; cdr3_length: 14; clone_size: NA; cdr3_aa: CASSWGTGEQPQHF; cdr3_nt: TGTGCCAGCAGTTGGGGGACAGGGGAACAGCCCCAGCATTTT
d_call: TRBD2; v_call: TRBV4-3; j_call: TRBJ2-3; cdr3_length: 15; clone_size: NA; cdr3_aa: CASSQDGGLAGVQYF; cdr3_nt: TGCGCCAGCAGCCAAGATGGGGGACTAGCGGGAGTGCAGTATTTT
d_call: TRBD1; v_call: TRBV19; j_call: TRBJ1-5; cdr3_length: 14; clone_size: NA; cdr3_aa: CASSKTGGYQPQHF; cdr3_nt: TGTGCCAGTAGTAAGACAGGGGGTTATCAGCCCCAGCATTTT
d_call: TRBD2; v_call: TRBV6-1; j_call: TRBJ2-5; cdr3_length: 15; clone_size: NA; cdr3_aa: CASSERLAGGETQYF; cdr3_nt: TGTGCCAGCAGTGAAAGGCTAGCGGGGGGGGAGACCCAGTACTTC
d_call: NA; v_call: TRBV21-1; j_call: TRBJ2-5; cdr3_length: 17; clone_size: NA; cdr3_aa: CASSKARVKGIEETQYF; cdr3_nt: TGTGCCAGCAGCAAAGCGCGGGTTAAGGGAATCGAAGAGACCCAGTACTTC
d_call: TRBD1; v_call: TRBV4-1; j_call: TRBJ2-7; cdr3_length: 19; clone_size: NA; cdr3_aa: CASSHKGPARDRGLYEQYF; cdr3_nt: TGCGCCAGCAGCCATAAAGGACCAGCTAGGGACAGGGGGCTGTACGAGCAGTACTTC
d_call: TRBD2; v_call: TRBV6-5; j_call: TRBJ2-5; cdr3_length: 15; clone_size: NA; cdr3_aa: CASSKSGIRAETQYF; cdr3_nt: TGTGCCAGCAGTAAAAGCGGGATACGGGCTGAGACCCAGTACTTC
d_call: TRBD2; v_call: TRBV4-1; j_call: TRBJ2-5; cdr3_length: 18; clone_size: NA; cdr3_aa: CASSHERAKTSGDETQYF; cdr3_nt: TGCGCCAGCAGCCACGAAAGAGCTAAGACTAGCGGGGACGAGACCCAGTACTTC
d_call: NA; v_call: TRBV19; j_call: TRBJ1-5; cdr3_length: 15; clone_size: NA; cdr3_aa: CASSILAFGQKPQHF; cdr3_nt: TGTGCCAGTAGTATTTTAGCTTTCGGCCAAAAGCCCCAGCATTTT
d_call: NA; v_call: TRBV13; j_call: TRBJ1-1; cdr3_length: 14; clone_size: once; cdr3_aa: CASSLGVMNTEAFF; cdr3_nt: TGTGCCAGCAGCTTAGGAGTGATGAACACTGAAGCTTTCTTT
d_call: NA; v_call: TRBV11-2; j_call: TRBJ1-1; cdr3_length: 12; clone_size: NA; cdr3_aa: CASSLSSREAFF; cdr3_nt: TGTGCCAGCAGCTTGAGCTCCCGTGAAGCTTTCTTT
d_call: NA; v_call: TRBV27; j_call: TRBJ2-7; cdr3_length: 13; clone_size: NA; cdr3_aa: CASSLAKTRQVLF; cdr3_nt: TGTGCCAGCAGCTTAGCCAAGACGAGGCAGGTACTCTTC
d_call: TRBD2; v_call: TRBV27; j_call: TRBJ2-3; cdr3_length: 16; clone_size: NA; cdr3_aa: CASSQRTSGDAGTQYF; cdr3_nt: TGTGCCAGCAGCCAAAGGACTAGCGGGGACGCCGGTACGCAGTATTTT
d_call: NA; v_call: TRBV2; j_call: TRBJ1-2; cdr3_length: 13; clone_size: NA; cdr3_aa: CATTTGNLDGYTF; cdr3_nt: TGTGCCACCACGACAGGTAATCTTGATGGCTACACCTTC
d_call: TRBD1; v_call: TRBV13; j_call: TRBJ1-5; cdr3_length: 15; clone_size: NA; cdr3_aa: CASQRTGPGNQPQHF; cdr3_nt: TGTGCCAGCCAAAGGACAGGACCGGGCAATCAGCCCCAGCATTTT
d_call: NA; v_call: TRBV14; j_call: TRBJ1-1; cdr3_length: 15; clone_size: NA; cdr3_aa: CASSHREKWSTEAFF; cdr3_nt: TGTGCCAGCAGCCACAGGGAGAAGTGGAGCACTGAAGCTTTCTTT
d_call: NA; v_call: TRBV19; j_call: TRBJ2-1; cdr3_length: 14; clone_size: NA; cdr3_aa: CASSRAGRDSEQFF; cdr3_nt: TGTGCCAGTAGTCGGGCGGGACGGGATAGTGAGCAGTTCTTC
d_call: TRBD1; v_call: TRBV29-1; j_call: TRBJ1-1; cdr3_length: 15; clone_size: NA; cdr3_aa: CSVAGTGPGLAEAFF; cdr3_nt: TGCAGCGTTGCCGGGACAGGGCCGGGCTTGGCTGAAGCTTTCTTT
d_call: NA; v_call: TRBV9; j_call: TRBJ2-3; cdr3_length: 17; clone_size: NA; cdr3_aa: CASSEEGNLGTTDTQYF; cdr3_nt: TGTGCCAGCAGCGAGGAGGGTAATTTGGGGACCACAGATACGCAGTATTTT
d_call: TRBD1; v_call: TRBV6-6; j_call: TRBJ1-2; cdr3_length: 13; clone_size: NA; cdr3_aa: CATRGTGDYGYTF; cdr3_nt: TGTGCCACCCGAGGTACAGGGGACTATGGCTACACCTTC
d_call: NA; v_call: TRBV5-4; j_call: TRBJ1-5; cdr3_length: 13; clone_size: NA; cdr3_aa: CASSTQGGQPQHF; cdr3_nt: TGTGCCAGCAGCACTCAGGGAGGACAGCCCCAGCATTTT
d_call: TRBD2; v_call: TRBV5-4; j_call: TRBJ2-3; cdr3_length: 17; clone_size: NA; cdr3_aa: CASSFGGSGPSTDTQYF; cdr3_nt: TGTGCCAGCAGCTTTGGCGGGAGCGGTCCTAGCACAGATACGCAGTATTTT
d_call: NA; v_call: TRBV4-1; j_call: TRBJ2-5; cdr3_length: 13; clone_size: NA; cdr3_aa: CASSQTWSETQYF; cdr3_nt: TGCGCCAGCAGCCAAACCTGGTCCGAGACCCAGTACTTC
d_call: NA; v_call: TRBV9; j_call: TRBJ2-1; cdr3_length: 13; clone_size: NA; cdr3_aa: CASSVGRGNEQFF; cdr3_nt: TGTGCCAGCAGCGTAGGCCGGGGCAATGAGCAGTTCTTC
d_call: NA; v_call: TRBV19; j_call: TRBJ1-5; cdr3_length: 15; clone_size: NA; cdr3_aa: CASTVLGERGQPQHF; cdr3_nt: TGTGCCAGTACCGTCCTGGGGGAAAGAGGACAGCCCCAGCATTTT
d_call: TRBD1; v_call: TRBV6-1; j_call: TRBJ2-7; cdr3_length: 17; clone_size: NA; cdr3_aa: CASSEGAATGRRGEQYF; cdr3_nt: TGTGCCAGCAGTGAAGGAGCCGCGACAGGGAGAAGGGGCGAGCAGTACTTC
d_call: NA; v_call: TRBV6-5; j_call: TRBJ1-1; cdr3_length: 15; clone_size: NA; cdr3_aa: CASSSGRFSGTEAFF; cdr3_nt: TGTGCCAGCAGTTCCGGGAGATTTTCTGGCACTGAAGCTTTCTTT
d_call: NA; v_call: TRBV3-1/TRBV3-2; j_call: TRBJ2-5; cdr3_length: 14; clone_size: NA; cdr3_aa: CASSYRTEEETQYF; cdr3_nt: TGTGCCAGCAGCTATAGGACAGAGGAAGAGACCCAGTACTTC
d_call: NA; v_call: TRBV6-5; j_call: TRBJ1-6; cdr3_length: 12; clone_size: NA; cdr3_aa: CASRKSLSPLHF; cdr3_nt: TGTGCCAGCAGGAAAAGTTTATCACCCCTCCACTTT
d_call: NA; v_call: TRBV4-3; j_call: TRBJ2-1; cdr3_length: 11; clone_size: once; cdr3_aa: CASSLGNEQFF; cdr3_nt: TGCGCCAGCAGCCTAGGGAATGAGCAGTTCTTC
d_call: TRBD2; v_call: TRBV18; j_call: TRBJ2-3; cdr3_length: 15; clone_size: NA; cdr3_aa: CASSRGLAGADTQYF; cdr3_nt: TGTGCCAGCTCCCGGGGACTAGCGGGAGCGGATACGCAGTATTTT
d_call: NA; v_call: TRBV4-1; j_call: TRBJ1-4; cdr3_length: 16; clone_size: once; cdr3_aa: CASEGAPGPEGEKLFF; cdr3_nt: TGCGCCAGCGAAGGGGCCCCGGGCCCAGAAGGTGAAAAACTGTTTTTT
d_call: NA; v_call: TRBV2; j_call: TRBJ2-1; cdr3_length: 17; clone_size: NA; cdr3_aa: CASSELLTASSYNEQFF; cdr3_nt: TGTGCCAGCAGTGAATTACTGACTGCCAGCTCCTACAATGAGCAGTTCTTC
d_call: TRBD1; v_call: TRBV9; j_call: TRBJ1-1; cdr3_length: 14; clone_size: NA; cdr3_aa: CASSALTGRNEAFF; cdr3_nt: TGTGCCAGCAGCGCCCTGACAGGGAGGAATGAAGCTTTCTTT
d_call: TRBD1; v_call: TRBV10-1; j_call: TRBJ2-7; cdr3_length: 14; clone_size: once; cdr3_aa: CASSQRTGGGEQYF; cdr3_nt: TGCGCCAGCAGTCAAAGGACAGGGGGCGGCGAGCAGTACTTC
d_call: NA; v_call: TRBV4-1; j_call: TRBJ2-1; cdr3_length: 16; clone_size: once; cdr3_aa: CASSQDSGLPFYEQFF; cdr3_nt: TGCGCCAGCAGCCAAGATTCGGGACTTCCTTTTTATGAGCAGTTCTTC